This record concerns one T cell receptor beta chain sequence. Adult donors, all healthy and HIV-negative, had no recent acute infections or vaccinations. Memory CD4+ cells were the fraction left after CD45RA+ naive selection. The sample belongs to a study of shared clonotypes between healthy human individuals. The CDR3 is 13 amino acids. Germline values: CDR1 SGHRS, CDR2 YFSETQ. Trimming at V came to 0 bases and at J to 14 bases, leaving 6 bases not matched to a gene. Genomic DNA per cell subset filled all wells of several immunoSEQ plates. TCRdb's table, derived via immunoSEQ multiplex PCR, lists solely in-frame clones and lacks some. The profile shows roughly 1,500,000 clones, just under 99% of them singletons.

The source material was naive CD4+ T cells sorted from blood. Subset denoted: CD45RA+ positively selected. The TCR comes from a man aged 25 to 40 in good health. The chain couples TRBV5-1 to TRBJ2-1; 9 bases are a match to TRBD2. CDR3 in amino acids: CASSLETSGKKFF. Here the CDR3 DNA reads TGCGCCAGCAGCTTGGAGACTAGCGGAAAGAAGTTCTTC.